This passage covers 15 T cell receptor beta chains from one sample sequenced in a study of CD8 T cells in ankylosing spondylitis. Findings of the study overall: In ankylosing spondylitis blood, a motif of about eight highly homologous TCR beta variants appeared characteristic.

These receptors' targets are unknown. Using its own MiXCR run on the 5' RACE reads, TCRdb lists one record per CDR3 protein. The table records approximately 300,000 distinct CDR3 sequences, 6.5% to 10% of them present only once. Sample: blood, either unsorted or a sorted T cell fraction (not recorded which). The origin of the receptors is a male donor with ankylosing spondylitis.

This clonotype was picked up many times. The V and J genes are TRBV28 and TRBJ2-2; 12 nucleotides line up with TRBD2. J lost 3 bases, V lost 5 bases, and 4 bases had no gene match. Germline V gene data show CDR1 as MDHEN and CDR2 as SYDVKM. The CDR3 extends over 16 amino acids. The CDR3 is CASSLLAGGHTGELFF. The CDR3 region has the DNA TGTGCCAGCAGTCTACTAGCGGGAGGTCACACCGGGGAGCTGTTTTTT.

The chain is built from TRBV15 and TRBJ1-2, with 8 bases matching TRBD1. J lost 4 bases, V lost 0 bases, and 4 bases had no gene match. The germline V gene has CDR1 LNHNV and CDR2 YYDKDF (reference sequence). This CDR3 is built from 15 residues. CDR3 amino acids: CATSREAGGLYGYTF. The CDR3 bases are TGTGCCACCAGCAGAGAGGCAGGGGGCCTCTATGGCTACACCTTC.

There are a few counts of this clonotype. The chain links TRBV11-2 to TRBJ2-7; D gene ambiguous. Trimming took off 2 bases at V and 5 bases at J, with 4 bases between the two ends. The CDR3 length is 11 residues. CDR1 is SGHAT and CDR2 is FQNNGV in the germline V gene. The CDR3 reads CASSLMDEQYF. Written as DNA, the CDR3 is TGTGCCAGCAGCTTAATGGACGAGCAGTACTTC.

This clonotype was detected many times. V usage is TRBV5-4 and J usage is TRBJ2-7; D gene ambiguous. The CDR3 loop spans 16 amino acids. V was shortened by 4 bases and J by 0 bases, with 17 bases between the two germline ends. Germline CDR1 is SGHNT and CDR2 is YYREEE (reference sequence). The CDR3 DNA sequence: TGTGCCAGCAGCCCCCTCACGAGCGCCCACTCCTACGAGCAGTACTTC. Translation: CASSPLTSAHSYEQYF.

In its sample, this clonotype was seen a few times. The chain has TRBV5-1 and TRBJ2-5; D call uncertain. Trimming left V 0 bases short and J 5 bases short, with 8 bases between. The CDR3 runs 13 residues. Germline V gene lookup returns CDR1 SGHRS and CDR2 YFSETQ. The CDR3 coding sequence is TGCGCCAGCAGCTTGGCCTGGACGGAGACCCAGTACTTC. It encodes CASSLAWTETQYF.

The J gene is TRBJ2-2, the V gene TRBV27, with 7 bases aligning to TRBD2. This CDR3 contains 14 residues. V lost 7 bases and J lost 4; bases outside the gene matches: 6. In germline, CDR1 is MNHEY, CDR2 SMNVEV (reference sequence). Here the CDR3 reads CASTVAGVTGELFF. In DNA form, the CDR3 reads TGTGCCAGCACCGTGGCGGGGGTCACCGGGGAGCTGTTTTTT.

The chain employs TRBV7-8 and TRBJ2-7; a weak D match, TRBD1 (5 bases). Deletions cut 4 bases from V and 5 bases from J, with 18 bases between. The CDR3 runs 15 residues. CDR1 and CDR2 (germline): SGHVS, FQNEAQ. In DNA, the CDR3 is TGTGCCAGCAGCTCCGATGGTAGGGTAGGGGACGAGCAGTACTTC. The encoded protein is CASSSDGRVGDEQYF.

This chain connects TRBV28 to TRBJ1-1, with D possibly being TRBD1 (6 bases). Germline V gene data show CDR1 as MDHEN and CDR2 as SYDVKM. This CDR3 contains 14 residues. The V gene lost 2 bases and the J gene lost 5 bases, with 12 bases spanning the gap. Here the CDR3 reads CASSLIQGKTEAFF. In DNA, the CDR3 is TGTGCCAGCAGTTTAATACAGGGAAAAACTGAAGCTTTCTTT.

The chain joins TRBV24-1 to TRBJ1-2, with D maybe TRBD1 (6 bases). Trimming stripped 1 base from V and 6 bases from J, with 26 bases between. The CDR3 has 19 amino acids. CDR1 is KGHDR and CDR2 is SFDVKD in the germline V gene. CDR3 coding DNA: TGTGCCACCAGTGATTTAGGCCGGGAAGTTGGACAGCGGGTTGATGGCTACACCTTC. Amino acid sequence: CATSDLGREVGQRVDGYTF.

In its sample, this clonotype was seen a few times. The gene calls are TRBV27 and TRBJ2-1; 7 bases are shared with TRBD2. CDR3 length equals 14 residues. Per germline, CDR1 MNHEY and CDR2 SMNVEV (reference sequence). The J segment lost 8 bases and the V segment lost 2 bases, leaving 6 bases of the junction unmatched. The CDR3 DNA reads TGTGCCAGCAGTTTAGGGCTAGCGGCATATGAGCAGTTCTTC. As protein: CASSLGLAAYEQFF.

This clonotype came up many times. The rearrangement uses TRBV6-1 and TRBJ1-5; 10 bases line up with TRBD1. CDR3 length: 14 amino acids. V was pared by 4 bases and J by 7 bases, with 4 bases of the junction left unmatched. The germline gives CDR1 MNHNS, CDR2 SASEGT. CDR3 DNA: TGTGCCAGCAGTGTTGACAGGGGGCTGCAGCCCCAGCATTTT. Translation gives CASSVDRGLQPQHF.

This clonotype was counted only a few times. The chain couples TRBV5-5 to TRBJ1-5; TRBD1 matches 10 bases. V trimming: 1 base; J trimming: 6 bases; junction bases outside the gene matches: 4. CDR1 and CDR2 from the germline V gene are SGHKS and YYEKEE (reference sequence). The CDR3 covers 15 residues. The DNA of the CDR3 is TGTGCCAGCAGCTTGCTCCGGGACAGGGGTCAGCCCCAGCATTTT. Translation gives CASSLLRDRGQPQHF.

This chain joins TRBV27 and TRBJ2-7; 12 bases are a match to TRBD2. The CDR3 length is 15 residues. V lost 5 bases to trimming and J lost 3 bases; unmatched junction nucleotides: 5. CDR1 is MNHEY and CDR2 is SMNVEV in the germline V gene (reference sequence). CDR3 DNA sequence: TGTGCCAGCAGTCCGCCACTAGCGGGAGGCTACGAGCAGTACTTC. It translates to CASSPPLAGGYEQYF.

This clonotype was observed at least ten times. CDR3 sequence: CSVEALGQGATNTGELFF. The CDR3 DNA sequence: TGCAGCGTTGAAGCTCTAGGACAGGGGGCGACGAACACCGGGGAGCTGTTTTTT. J is TRBJ2-2 and V is TRBV29-1; 11 bases match TRBD1. In germline, CDR1 is SQVTM, CDR2 ANQGSEA. V shed 1 base and J 0 bases; nucleotides not matched to a gene: 7. The CDR3 is made up of 18 amino acids.

This clonotype was seen ten or more times. This chain connects TRBV29-1 to TRBJ2-2; D perhaps matches TRBD1 (6 bases). V lost 5 bases to trimming and J lost 7 bases, with 11 bases between them. The CDR3 extends over 12 amino acids. CDR1 is SQVTM and CDR2 is ANQGSEA in the germline V gene. The CDR3 loop is CSVPGQRGELFF. Written as DNA, the CDR3 is TGCAGCGTTCCTGGACAGCGCGGGGAGCTGTTTTTT.